A selection of T cell receptor beta chains follows, all from one sample in a study of sequential checkpoint blockade in melanoma. Repertoires were generated with immunoSEQ multiplex PCR, while TCRdb's copy carries only in-frame clones and drops some. The repertoire holds around 6,100 clones, with 21% as singletons. The starting material was tumor tissue (inferred from file names), obtained from a patient given nivolumab and ipilimumab in sequence. These receptor sequences come from a human donor with melanoma. CDR3s include the opening cysteine and the closing phenylalanine or tryptophan. The order of the fields is clone size, D gene, J gene, V gene, CDR3 protein, CDR3 DNA. D genes are given only for firm matches. Clone size is shown for a subset of rows, as once, few, many or a class of expanded clone.

size: few
D: TRBD1
J: TRBJ1-4
V: TRBV11-3
CDR3: CASSLDRGREKLFF
DNA: TGTGCCAGCAGCTTAGACAGGGGGCGAGAAAAACTGTTTTTT

size: -
D: -
J: TRBJ2-7
V: TRBV14
CDR3: CASSQRAGRGPPEQYF
DNA: TGTGCCAGCAGCCAACGAGCTGGACGGGGGCCCCCCGAGCAGTACTTC

size: -
D: TRBD1
J: TRBJ1-2
V: TRBV6-8
CDR3: CASRGNTRGTGNYGYTF
DNA: TGTGCCAGCAGGGGGAACACCCGCGGGACAGGGAACTATGGCTACACCTTC

size: -
D: -
J: TRBJ2-5
V: TRBV11-3
CDR3: CASSSQGTQETQYF
DNA: TGTGCCAGCAGCTCACAGGGGACTCAAGAGACCCAGTACTTC

size: few
D: TRBD2
J: TRBJ2-2
V: TRBV7-7
CDR3: CASSLARSGGDTGELFF
DNA: TGTGCCAGCAGCTTGGCCCGAAGCGGGGGGGACACCGGGGAGCTGTTTTTT

size: -
D: -
J: TRBJ2-5
V: TRBV11-3
CDR3: CASSAPGAQETQYF
DNA: TGTGCCAGCAGCGCCCCAGGGGCCCAAGAGACCCAGTACTTC

size: -
D: -
J: TRBJ2-1
V: TRBV4-1
CDR3: CASSQDRHSYNEQFF
DNA: TGCGCCAGCAGCCAAGATCGGCACAGCTACAATGAGCAGTTCTTC

size: few
D: TRBD1
J: TRBJ2-1
V: TRBV9
CDR3: CASSVGRDRTLRNEQFF
DNA: TGTGCCAGCAGCGTAGGCCGGGACAGGACCCTACGGAATGAGCAGTTCTTC

size: many
D: TRBD1
J: TRBJ1-2
V: TRBV11-3
CDR3: CASSPGQGAAYGYTF
DNA: TGTGCCAGCAGCCCTGGACAGGGGGCGGCCTATGGCTACACCTTC

size: few
D: TRBD2
J: TRBJ2-7
V: TRBV5-1
CDR3: CASSRGGESSYEQYF
DNA: TGCGCCAGCAGCCGCGGGGGAGAGAGCTCCTACGAGCAGTACTTC

size: few
D: -
J: TRBJ1-2
V: TRBV1
CDR3: CASSQPWDGGEGYGYTF
DNA: TGCGCCAGCAGCCAACCTTGGGACGGAGGAGAGGGCTATGGCTACACCTTC

size: -
D: TRBD1
J: TRBJ1-5
V: TRBV11-3
CDR3: CASSSSETGANQPQHF
DNA: TGTGCCAGCAGCTCGTCCGAGACAGGGGCCAATCAGCCCCAGCATTTT

size: few
D: -
J: TRBJ2-3
V: TRBV4-1
CDR3: CASSQWPGQPTDTQYF
DNA: TGCGCCAGCAGCCAATGGCCAGGACAACCCACAGATACGCAGTATTTT

size: few
D: TRBD2
J: TRBJ2-7
V: TRBV7-6
CDR3: CASSPPTGGINEQYF
DNA: TGTGCCAGCAGCCCCCCCACGGGAGGCATAAACGAGCAGTACTTC

size: few
D: -
J: TRBJ1-2
V: TRBV4-1
CDR3: CASSQGGAKYGYTF
DNA: TGCGCCAGCAGCCAAGGGGGGGCTAAGTATGGCTACACCTTC

size: many
D: TRBD2
J: TRBJ2-7
V: TRBV6-8
CDR3: CASSYKLTSGFYEQYF
DNA: TGTGCCAGCAGTTATAAGCTGACTAGCGGATTCTACGAGCAGTACTTC

size: few
D: -
J: TRBJ1-3
V: TRBV19
CDR3: CASSIWTSSGNTIYF
DNA: TGTGCCAGTAGTATCTGGACCAGCTCTGGAAACACCATATATTTT

size: few
D: -
J: TRBJ2-7
V: TRBV30
CDR3: CAGLSRVTYEQYF
DNA: TGTGCCGGACTGAGCAGGGTGACCTACGAGCAGTACTTC

size: few
D: -
J: TRBJ1-2
V: TRBV9
CDR3: CASSANRDLAGYTF
DNA: TGTGCCAGCAGCGCTAACAGGGACCTGGCTGGCTACACCTTC

size: medium-sized
D: -
J: TRBJ1-1
V: TRBV6-8
CDR3: CASRRGWGRRTEAFF
DNA: TGTGCCAGCAGAAGGGGTTGGGGGCGCCGAACTGAAGCTTTCTTT

size: -
D: TRBD1
J: TRBJ2-7
V: TRBV11-3
CDR3: CASSLEGGAHFAEQYF
DNA: TGTGCCAGCAGCTTAGAAGGGGGCGCGCATTTCGCCGAGCAGTACTTC

size: many
D: TRBD2
J: TRBJ2-4
V: TRBV11-3
CDR3: CASSLGLAGDLAKNIQYF
DNA: TGTGCCAGCAGCTTGGGACTAGCGGGAGATCTAGCCAAAAACATTCAGTACTTC

size: -
D: TRBD1
J: TRBJ1-1
V: TRBV15
CDR3: CATSRPDRGSWNTEAFF
DNA: TGTGCCACCAGCAGACCTGACAGGGGTAGTTGGAACACTGAAGCTTTCTTT

size: -
D: -
J: TRBJ1-5
V: TRBV19
CDR3: CASSFAQGLGQPQHF
DNA: TGTGCCAGTAGTTTCGCGCAGGGTCTGGGTCAGCCCCAGCATTTT

size: few
D: TRBD1
J: TRBJ2-7
V: TRBV5-1
CDR3: CASSSRQGAYEQYF
DNA: TGCGCCAGCAGCTCCCGACAGGGGGCCTACGAGCAGTACTTC

size: once
D: -
J: TRBJ2-7
V: TRBV30
CDR3: CAWSVRDRPYEQYF
DNA: TGTGCCTGGAGTGTTCGGGACCGACCCTACGAGCAGTACTTC

size: -
D: -
J: TRBJ2-7
V: TRBV6-7
CDR3: CASSYSGLPSSYEQYF
DNA: TGTGCCAGCAGTTACTCGGGGCTCCCGAGCTCCTACGAGCAGTACTTC

size: -
D: -
J: TRBJ1-5
V: TRBV1
CDR3: CASSQSPGTGNQPQHF
DNA: TGCGCCAGCAGCCAGTCCCCAGGGACGGGCAATCAGCCCCAGCATTTT

size: -
D: -
J: TRBJ1-1
V: TRBV11-3
CDR3: CASSLVGTGLVAFF
DNA: TGTGCCAGCAGCTTAGTGGGCACCGGGTTAGTAGCTTTCTTT

size: few
D: TRBD1
J: TRBJ2-5
V: TRBV7-6
CDR3: CASSWTGLQETQYF
DNA: TGTGCCAGCAGCTGGACAGGCCTACAAGAGACCCAGTACTTC

size: few
D: -
J: TRBJ1-1
V: TRBV11-3
CDR3: CASSLSLGGANTEAFF
DNA: TGTGCCAGCAGCTTATCCCTCGGGGGGGCGAACACTGAAGCTTTCTTT

size: -
D: -
J: TRBJ1-1
V: TRBV5-1
CDR3: CASSSSGLGTEAFF
DNA: TGCGCCAGCAGCTCTTCTGGTTTAGGGACTGAAGCTTTCTTT

size: few
D: -
J: TRBJ1-1
V: TRBV18
CDR3: CASSPGGVGEAFF
DNA: TGTGCCAGCTCACCAGGGGGCGTCGGTGAAGCTTTCTTT

size: many
D: -
J: TRBJ1-1
V: TRBV9
CDR3: CASSVSWGADKNTEAFF
DNA: TGTGCCAGCAGCGTATCATGGGGGGCCGACAAGAACACTGAAGCTTTCTTT

size: few
D: -
J: TRBJ2-3
V: TRBV7-5
CDR3: CASSPSGRAGADTQYF
DNA: TGTGCCAGCAGCCCCAGCGGGAGGGCCGGGGCAGATACGCAGTATTTT

size: many
D: TRBD2
J: TRBJ2-7
V: TRBV9
CDR3: CASSFGLAGGSSYEQYF
DNA: TGTGCCAGCAGCTTCGGACTAGCGGGAGGCAGCTCCTACGAGCAGTACTTC

size: -
D: -
J: TRBJ1-1
V: TRBV15
CDR3: CATSRVLSGQMNTEAFF
DNA: TGTGCCACCAGCAGAGTACTGTCCGGCCAAATGAACACTGAAGCTTTCTTT

size: large
D: -
J: TRBJ1-1
V: TRBV6-8
CDR3: CASSYGTDEAFF
DNA: TGTGCCAGCAGTTATGGTACAGATGAAGCTTTCTTT

size: few
D: -
J: TRBJ2-6
V: TRBV30
CDR3: CAWSGWIISGANVLTF
DNA: TGTGCCTGGAGTGGGTGGATTATTTCTGGGGCCAACGTCCTGACTTTC

size: few
D: -
J: TRBJ2-1
V: TRBV9
CDR3: CASSVFASASQVEQFF
DNA: TGTGCCAGCAGCGTATTCGCGAGCGCTAGCCAGGTTGAGCAGTTCTTC

size: medium-sized
D: -
J: TRBJ2-5
V: TRBV19
CDR3: CASSWDLQETQYF
DNA: TGTGCCAGTAGTTGGGACCTCCAAGAGACCCAGTACTTC

size: -
D: TRBD1
J: TRBJ2-7
V: TRBV19
CDR3: CASSFKDRGGPYEQYF
DNA: TGTGCCAGTAGTTTTAAAGACAGGGGAGGACCCTACGAGCAGTACTTC

size: medium-sized
D: -
J: TRBJ2-1
V: TRBV11-3
CDR3: CASSQQLGSYNEQFF
DNA: TGTGCCAGCAGCCAACAACTAGGCTCCTACAATGAGCAGTTCTTC

size: few
D: -
J: TRBJ1-5
V: TRBV6-8
CDR3: CASSYGGHPNQPQHF
DNA: TGTGCCAGCAGTTACGGGGGACATCCTAATCAGCCCCAGCATTTT